The source of this T cell receptor (beta chain) is a study of spatial heterogeneity in lung cancer. Overall study: The donors comprised about 70 untreated early-stage non-small cell lung cancer patients. The library had UMIs, and each TCR and UMI pair averaged more than ten raw reads.

This clonotype has a handful of counts. The time point was: blood at routine non-recurrence follow-up after resection. Sequencing covered unsorted whole RNA taken from tumor, nontumor lung or frozen PBMC. The V gene's germline CDR1 is LGHNA and CDR2 YSLEER. This CDR3 contains 15 residues. V lost 3 bases and J lost 4, with 15 bases in between. TCRdb fed the 5' RACE reads into MiXCR, producing one record per CDR3 protein. The sample lists 110,000 or so distinct CDR3 sequences, 9.5% to 14% occurring once. This chain joins TRBV4-3 and TRBJ1-2, with D uncertain. This TCR derives from a female donor with early-stage non-small cell lung cancer. The sample was PBMCs, taken at follow-up. The CDR3 region is CASSQWGDWSYGYTF. The CDR3 nucleotides are TGCGCCAGCAGCCAGTGGGGAGATTGGAGCTATGGCTACACCTTC.